The 11 T cell receptor beta chains presented below share a single source sample, sequenced in a study of OX40 agonist ivuxolimab in advanced cancers. TCRdb keeps only in-frame clones here, not all; method: immunoSEQ multiplex PCR. The table has around 74,000 clones, 85% to 90% seen once. The sequences come from CD4+ or CD8+ T cells sorted from blood, collected in a trial of the OX40 agonist ivuxolimab. Receptors were obtained from an adult with an advanced solid tumor such as melanoma, head and neck, liver or kidney cancer.

This chain joins TRBV29-1 and TRBJ1-5, with TRBD1 as a possible D gene (5 bases). CDR1 and CDR2 (germline): SQVTM, ANQGSEA. This CDR3 spans 13 amino acids. The V end was cut by 1 base, the J end by 3 bases, with 7 bases between. The CDR3 nucleotides read TGCAGCGTTGAAGCAGGGAACAATCAGCCCCAGCATTTT. This translates into CSVEAGNNQPQHF. The whole variable domain, filled in from reference TRBV29-1 and TRBJ1-5, reads SAVISQKPSRDICQRGTSLTIQCQVDSQVTMMFWYRQQPGQSLTLIATANQGSEATYESGFVIDKFPISRPNLTFSTLTVSNMSPEDSSIYLCSVEAGNNQPQHFGDGTRLSIL.

This clone was seen once. The rearrangement links TRBV6-4 to TRBJ2-5; 11 nucleotides line up with TRBD1. The CDR3 spans 17 residues. CDR1 MRHNA and CDR2 SNTAGT come from the germline V gene. With 4 bases clipped from V and 2 bases from J, the junction kept 9 bases outside the gene matches. DNA of the CDR3: TGTGCCAGCAGTGGCACGGACAGGGGGCTCGGTCAAGAGACCCAGTACTTC. Translation gives CASSGTDRGLGQETQYF.

The chain employs TRBV29-1 and TRBJ2-7; a possible D gene is TRBD2 (6 bases). Per the germline V gene, CDR1 is SQVTM and CDR2 is ANQGSEA. V was pared by 6 bases and J by 3 bases, with 18 bases between. This CDR3 contains 14 residues. CDR3 sequence: CSVAGTEGIYEQYF. In nucleotides, the CDR3 is TGCAGCGTCGCCGGGACGGAGGGAATCTACGAGCAGTACTTC.

The gene calls are TRBV4-1 and TRBJ1-1; TRBD1 might be the D (5 bases). From germline, CDR1 is MGHRA and CDR2 YSYEKL. The CDR3 extends over 15 amino acids. Deletions cut 0 bases from V and 1 base from J, with 9 bases between. In DNA, the CDR3 is TGCGCCAGCAGCCAAGAGGGGGTAACGAACACTGAAGCTTTCTTT. Residues: CASSQEGVTNTEAFF.

The V call is TRBV29-1, the J call TRBJ2-7, with 7 bases that match TRBD1. Looked up from germline, CDR1 is SQVTM and CDR2 is ANQGSEA. The CDR3 is made up of 11 amino acids. CDR3: CSYGQAYEQYF. CDR3 sequence (DNA): TGCAGTTACGGACAGGCCTACGAGCAGTACTTC.

The V gene is TRBV4-2, the J gene TRBJ1-1; 9 positions match TRBD1. Germline V gives CDR1 LGHNA, CDR2 YNFKEQ. The ends lost 1 base at V and 3 bases at J; junction bases unmatched: 6. This CDR3 has 16 residues. CDR3 sequence (DNA): TGTGCCAGCAGCCAAGGGGACAGGGCGGGGCACACTGAAGCTTTCTTT. Amino acids: CASSQGDRAGHTEAFF.

This rearrangement joins TRBV5-4 to TRBJ2-7; D call uncertain. The CDR3 consists of 12 residues. Trimming removed 1 base at V and 5 bases at J, with 7 bases between. Germline V gene data show CDR1 as SGHNT and CDR2 as YYREEE (reference sequence). The CDR3 is CASSLPQNEQYF. CDR3 sequence (DNA): TGTGCCAGCAGCTTGCCTCAGAACGAGCAGTACTTC.

The CDR3 spells CASSPVGQPKVVDGYTF. The CDR3 DNA reads as TGCGCCAGCAGCCCCGTAGGGCAGCCGAAGGTGGTTGATGGCTACACCTTC. V is TRBV4-3 and J is TRBJ1-2, with D unresolved. The germline CDR1 and CDR2 sequences are LGHNA and YSLEER. This CDR3 has 17 amino acids. Trimming took 4 bases from V and 6 from J, leaving 24 bases between them.

The CDR3 protein is CASRDGSGYGYTF. DNA for the CDR3: TGTGCCAGCAGGGACGGGTCAGGGTATGGCTACACCTTC. The chain joins TRBV6-1 to TRBJ1-2; D perhaps matches TRBD1 (5 bases). This CDR3 is 13 amino acids long. The germline CDR1 and CDR2 sequences are MNHNS and SASEGT. V was shortened by 6 bases and J by 5 bases, with 13 bases between the two germline ends.

As regards this clone: This sample also contains other DNA sequences that code for the same CDR3. J is TRBJ1-6 and V is TRBV7-6; D is unresolved. Trimming removed 0 bases from V and 9 bases from J, with 15 bases in between. Germline V gene data show CDR1 as SGHVS and CDR2 as FNYEAQ. The CDR3 sequence is 16 residues long. The CDR3 bases are TGTGCCAGCAGCTTAGCCGTGGGGAGATCCTCTTCACCCCTCCACTTT. It specifies CASSLAVGRSSSPLHF.

The chain recombines TRBV6-1 with TRBJ2-3; D may be TRBD2 (5 bases). V shed 4 bases and J shed 5 bases, with 7 bases lying between them. The CDR3 contains 12 residues. Germline assignment: CDR1 MNHNS and CDR2 SASEGT. The CDR3 is CASSVGGDTQYF. DNA of the CDR3: TGTGCCAGCAGTGTAGGAGGAGATACGCAGTATTTT.